These 23 T cell receptor beta chains share one sample of origin, sequenced in a study of regulatory T cells in long-lasting Graves disease. For TCR beta, libraries came from iRepertoire HTBI primers and Arm-PCR of CDR3 regions. TCRdb analysed the multiplex PCR reads with MiXCR anew, one entry per CDR3 protein. The repertoire holds 240,000 or so distinct CDR3 sequences, 20% seen once, with approximately 14% in the top ten. Stated time point: newly diagnosed GD, antithyroid drugs for less than 3 months. Extracted PBMC RNA gave rise to the TCR library. The source was peripheral blood mononuclear cells (PBMCs), collected at new diagnosis, from a patient treated with antithyroid drugs. The receptors come from a female donor with Graves disease.

This clonotype was counted many times. The chain uses TRBV28 and TRBJ2-7; maybe TRBD1 (5 bases). CDR1 and CDR2 from the germline V gene are MDHEN and SYDVKM. Trimming took off 4 bases at V and 3 bases at J, with 7 bases between the two ends. CDR3 length: 12 residues. This CDR3 reads CASSWGGYEQYF. DNA for the CDR3: TGTGCCAGCAGTTGGGGCGGCTACGAGCAGTACTTC.

This clonotype occurred a few times. With a far larger clone one base away, a read error is the likely cause. The chain joins TRBV5-5 to TRBJ2-3; D is possibly TRBD1 (5 bases). The J call may be wrong; the DNA end is better matched by TRBJ2-1. The germline gives CDR1 SGHKS, CDR2 YYEKEE (reference sequence). The CDR3 extends over 16 amino acids. CDR3 region: CASSLPRQWTSDEQFF. CDR3 nucleotides: TGTGCCAGCAGCTTGCCTCGACAGTGGACAAGCGATGAGCAGTTCTTC.

This clonotype has just a few counts. The chain combines TRBV12-5 with TRBJ1-1; D remains unclear. Germline V CDR1 and CDR2: LGHNT, FRNRAP. V lost 7 bases, J lost 1 base, and 4 bases lay in between. The CDR3 runs to 11 residues. CDR3 coding DNA: TGTGCTAGTGCTAAGAACACTGAAGCTTTCTTT. It is translated as CASAKNTEAFF.

At least ten counts were recorded for this clonotype. The chain carries TRBV10-1 and TRBJ1-5; the D is unclear. CDR1 and CDR2 (germline): WNHNN, SYGVQD (reference sequence). Trimming stripped 3 bases from V and 9 bases from J, with 12 bases between. The CDR3 is made up of 13 amino acids. The CDR3 bases are TGCGCCAGCAGTGAAGGGCCGGCGGGGCCCCAGCATTTT. Translating gives CASSEGPAGPQHF.

The CDR3 DNA sequence: TGTGCCACCAGTGGGTCAGATTATAGCAATCAGCCCCAGCATTTT. Translation gives CATSGSDYSNQPQHF. The chain recombines TRBV24-1 with TRBJ1-5; D remains unclear. Germline-derived CDR1 and CDR2 are KGHDR and SFDVKD. The CDR3 has 15 residues. V lost 5 bases, J lost 0 bases, and 10 bases lay in between.

The chain joins TRBV19 to TRBJ2-2; the match to TRBD2 covers 12 bases. The CDR3 is made up of 18 amino acids. The ends lost 0 bases at V and 5 bases at J; junction bases unmatched: 7. CDR1 is LNHDA, CDR2 SQIVND, per germline (reference sequence). The chain's CDR3 is CASSIEKRTSGVTGELFF. CDR3 sequence (DNA): TGTGCCAGTAGTATAGAAAAACGGACTAGCGGGGTTACCGGGGAGCTGTTTTTT.

This clonotype was seen many times. The rearrangement links TRBV6-1 to TRBJ2-7, with a tentative D call TRBD1 (5 bases). V lost 6 bases and J 1 base, leaving 16 bases between the germline ends. The CDR3 runs to 15 residues. Germline V gives CDR1 MNHNS, CDR2 SASEGT. The CDR3 region has the DNA TGTGCCAGCAGCCCTTTCCAGGGTTGGTCCTACGAGCAGTACTTC. It yields the protein CASSPFQGWSYEQYF.

Notes on this clonotype: A far larger clone is a single base away, which makes a read error likely. The chain links TRBV29-1 to TRBJ2-7, with 8 bases aligning to TRBD1. CDR1 and CDR2 from the germline V gene are SQVTM and ANQGSEA. This CDR3 contains 13 residues. The V and J ends lost 5 bases and 10 bases, in that order; junction bases with no gene match: 13. The CDR3 sequence is CSVSGTGGEAQYF. CDR3 bases: TGCAGCGTTTCCGGGACAGGTGGGGAGGCCCAGTACTTC.

Note on this clonotype: Given a much more abundant clone one base away, this may be a read error. V gene TRBV20-1 combines with J gene TRBJ2-1; D gene unclear. Germline CDR1 is DFQATT and CDR2 is SNEGSKA (reference sequence). The CDR3 has 11 amino acids. CDR3 coding DNA: TGCAGTGCTAGCACAGAGGATGAGCGGTTCTTC. It yields the protein CSASTEDERFF.

The table lists this clonotype with a few counts. The chain combines TRBV9 with TRBJ2-2; weak D call: TRBD2 (5 bases). The CDR3 has 15 residues. Germline CDR1 reads SGDLS; CDR2 reads YYNGEE. V was shortened by 1 base and J by 2 bases, with 9 bases between the two germline ends. This CDR3 is CASSVRSGNTGELFF. CDR3 nucleotides: TGTGCCAGCAGCGTAAGGTCGGGAAACACCGGGGAGCTGTTTTTT.

This clonotype was picked up many times. V is TRBV12-3 or TRBV12-4 and J is TRBJ2-5; D unresolved. With 7 bases removed from V and 6 bases from J, the gap between germline ends came to 21 bases. The CDR3 has 15 amino acids. CDR3 sequence (DNA): TGTGCCAGCACCTTGGGAACCACCTCCGGAAAGACCCAGTACTTC. Translating gives CASTLGTTSGKTQYF.

Regarding this clonotype: Just one base apart from a much larger clone, this may be a read error. The chain combines TRBV6-1 with TRBJ1-1, with TRBD1 identical over 7 bases. The CDR3 length is 13 residues. The ends lost 9 bases at V and 4 bases at J; junction bases unmatched: 8. Germline V gene sequence: CDR1 MNHNS, CDR2 SASEGT. The DNA of the CDR3 is TGTGCCAGTGGGACAGTCATGAGCACTGAAGCTTTCTTT. The encoded protein is CASGTVMSTEAFF.

Many counts were recorded for this clonotype. This sequence joins TRBV30 and TRBJ1-1; no clear D gene. The CDR3 has 12 residues. Germline loops: CDR1 GTSNPN, CDR2 SVGIG (reference sequence). V lost 3 bases and J lost 3, with 8 bases in between. The CDR3 region has the DNA TGTGCCTGGAGCGAGGGATACACTGAAGCTTTCTTT. This codes for CAWSEGYTEAFF.

The genes are TRBV4-3 and TRBJ1-1; possibly TRBD1 for D (6 bases). From germline, CDR1 is LGHNA and CDR2 YSLEER. V lost 3 bases to trimming and J lost 3 bases, with 14 bases between them. This CDR3 is built from 15 residues. CDR3 sequence (DNA): TGCGCCAGCAGCCACGGACGGGACACCTACACTGAAGCTTTCTTT. It is translated as CASSHGRDTYTEAFF.

The V and J genes are TRBV11-2 and TRBJ2-3; 8 nucleotides agree with TRBD1. This CDR3 comprises 15 residues. V was pared by 4 bases and J by 6 bases, with 9 bases of the junction left unmatched. Germline V gene lookup returns CDR1 SGHAT and CDR2 FQNNGV. As DNA, the CDR3 is TGTGCCAGCAGCTCGCCAGGGGGCTTTAGGGATACGCAGTATTTT. Translating it yields CASSSPGGFRDTQYF.

The V and J genes are TRBV2 and TRBJ2-1; tentatively, D is TRBD1 or TRBD2 (5 bases each). Trimming took off 4 bases at V and 5 bases at J, with 9 bases between the two ends. The CDR3 sequence is 13 residues long. Germline loops: CDR1 SNHLY, CDR2 FYNNEI. For the CDR3, the DNA is TGTGCCAGCAGTGGGGACGGGAACAATGAGCAGTTCTTC. This codes for CASSGDGNNEQFF.

The rearrangement uses TRBV7-2 and TRBJ2-2; a weak D match, TRBD2 (5 bases). Germline CDR1 SGHTA, CDR2 FQGNSA. Trimming removed 1 base from V and 9 bases from J, with 12 bases in between. This CDR3 has 14 amino acids. The CDR3, as DNA: TGTGCCAGCAGCTTAGAGCTAGCCCTTAGGGAGCTGTTTTTT. Translated, it gives CASSLELALRELFF.

This clonotype came up many times. The chain carries TRBV19 and TRBJ1-5; unclear D gene. Trimming stripped 3 bases from V and 6 bases from J, with 18 bases between. Germline CDR1 is LNHDA and CDR2 is SQIVND (reference sequence). The CDR3 contains 16 residues. CDR3 in amino acids: CASSMAGRGGGQPQHF. The CDR3 nucleotides read TGTGCCAGTAGTATGGCCGGTCGGGGTGGAGGTCAGCCCCAGCATTTT.

The J gene is TRBJ2-4, the V gene TRBV5-6, with D possibly TRBD1 on 6 matching bases. The germline V and J ends were trimmed by 0 bases and 6 bases, with 34 bases remaining between them. Germline V gene data show CDR1 as SGHDT and CDR2 as YYEEEE. The CDR3 is made up of 22 amino acids. The CDR3 coding sequence is TGTGCCAGCAGCTTGGAGGGCAGGGGTTCCCCAACTTTGGAGTACCTTATAAACATTCAGTACTTC. Encoded protein: CASSLEGRGSPTLEYLINIQYF. Looking up the rest from reference TRBV5-6 and TRBJ2-4 gives the full variable domain: DAGVTQSPTHLIKTRGQQVTLRCSPKSGHDTVSWYQQALGQGPQFIFQYYEEEERQRGNFPDRFSGHQFPNYSSELNVNALLLGDSALYLCASSLEGRGSPTLEYLINIQYFGAGTRLSVL.

The V call is TRBV6-5, the J call TRBJ2-3; D unclear. The V gene's germline CDR1 is MNHEY and CDR2 SVGAGI. The V end was cut by 2 bases, the J end by 0 bases, with 9 bases between. The CDR3 runs to 15 residues. CDR3 nucleotide sequence: TGTGCCAGCAGTTACGACTTCGGCAGCACAGATACGCAGTATTTT. This gives the protein CASSYDFGSTDTQYF.

This clonotype has ten or more counts. V gene TRBV9 combines with J gene TRBJ2-7, with D possibly TRBD1 on 6 matching bases. CDR1 SGDLS and CDR2 YYNGEE come from the germline V gene. This CDR3 comprises 15 residues. The ends were cut back, 4 bases at V and 3 bases at J, with 17 bases in the middle. CDR3 DNA: TGTGCCAGCAGCACCTTTGGGGACAACCGCTACGAGCAGTACTTC. Translation gives CASSTFGDNRYEQYF.

The sample holds many counts of this clonotype. This chain joins TRBV6-5 and TRBJ2-7, with 8 bases fitting TRBD2. J gave up 4 bases and V 2 bases, and 7 bases lay outside the gene matches. Germline lookup yields CDR1 MNHEY and CDR2 SVGAGI. The CDR3 sequence is 15 residues long. In DNA form, the CDR3 reads TGTGCCAGCAGTTACAATAGCGGGATGTTTTACGAGCAGTACTTC. Its protein product is CASSYNSGMFYEQYF.

This clonotype came up many times. V usage is TRBV5-5 and J usage is TRBJ2-5, with unresolved D. The CDR3 extends over 12 amino acids. The V end was cut by 2 bases, the J end by 5 bases, with 7 bases between. In germline, CDR1 is SGHKS, CDR2 YYEKEE (reference sequence). The CDR3 sequence is CASSFSPETQYF. For the CDR3, the DNA is TGTGCCAGCAGCTTTTCGCCTGAGACCCAGTACTTC.